The source of this T cell receptor (beta chain) is a study of T cells in Graves' hyperthyroidism and ophthalmopathy (dated by TCRdb to between 2019 and 2020). General notes on the study: Peripheral blood was sampled at the time of initial diagnosis, prior to any treatment. After blood sampling, hyperthyroidism patients were treated with methimazole at a starting dose of 30 mg daily, and ophthalmopathy patients were treated with high-dose intravenous methylprednisolone. The roughly 94 discovery patients were randomly divided into training and test sets at a 7:3 ratio. Prospective prediction of ophthalmopathy was tested in an independent validation cohort of 18 to 20 hyperthyroidism patients and 15 to 17 patients who later progressed to ophthalmopathy. TCR Vbeta CDR3 sequencing of 120 to 150 peripheral blood samples (more than 40 ophthalmopathy, roughly 74 hyperthyroidism and roughly 17 progressor patients) is reported in the paper. Thyroid tissue and blood T-cell repertoires from more than 5 Graves' hyperthyroidism patients were also compared in the study. To identify distinguishing TCR V-J signatures, a discovery cohort of 100 patients was used, comprising 40 to 45 with Graves' ophthalmopathy and some 60 with stable Graves' hyperthyroidism.

V is shortened by 4 bases, J by 0 bases, and the region joining them spans 10 bases. Sequences DFQATT (CDR1) and SNEGSKA (CDR2) are obtained from the germline V gene (reference sequence). From its cysteine to its phenylalanine, the CDR3 spans 14 amino acids. This entry keeps only the CDR3 DNA: 42 bases, framed from base 1. The TCR beta CDR3 regions were amplified from the RNA transcripts. The TCR CDR3 was subjected to a first round of RT-PCR using the HTBI primer set and the Qiagen OneStep RT-PCR kit. A second multiplex PCR round built the libraries, followed by size selection and purification. Paired-end sequencing of the libraries was performed with 100 bp reads on an Illumina HiSeq2000. In the authors' own workflow: SOAPnuke was used to process the raw data, removing reads that contained adapters or uncalled bases, had a mean Phred below 15, or lacked an exact match to the constant primer or identifier. COPE v1.2.5 was used to merge the high-quality paired reads, and each unique nucleotide sequence was defined as a clonotype. Clonotypes were aligned to IMGT TRBV, TRBD and TRBJ reference segments using MiTCR v1.1. The analysis was restricted to V-J combinations with a frequency above 0.0001, which together covered just over 99% of the repertoires. The TCS score was defined as the ratio of F50 (clonal expansion) to E x V (chaos), calculated using BLOSUM62-based TCRdist between CDR3 peptides within each V-J. Welch's t-statistics and random forest reduced roughly 530 V-J features to about 13, which were used in a naive Bayes classifier (R e1071). TCRdb reworked the public reads: Q25 trimming with fastp, MiXCR clone assembly, productive beta chains retained. Identical CDR3 protein sequences are pooled into one entry, listed with their most common genes and DNA. TCRdb's processing, not the study's, gives the V and J calls here. The table for this sample lists about 400,000 distinct CDR3 sequences; 25% of them were counted only once. Around 70% of the sample comes from the top ten.

On the study overall, not on this receptor specifically: No statistical method was used to fix the sample size in advance, and group allocation was not hidden from the investigators. In validation, progression to ophthalmopathy was predicted by the model with 70.59% sensitivity and just over 72% specificity, a median of 6.5 months before onset. Blood samples also contained most of the expanded thyroid clonotypes (frequency above 0.001), which suggests that blood repertoires may reflect thyroid immune responses. In cross-validation, a model built on a 13 V-J signature told ophthalmopathy apart from stable hyperthyroidism with 85% to 90% sensitivity and roughly 82% specificity, and in testing the same model reached 80%/75%.

Concerning this clonotype itself: No antigen is known for it. Base quality data are lacking; no much larger clone is found one base away.

Stable Graves' hyperthyroidism was defined as the absence of progression to ophthalmopathy over 18 months of follow-up. Hyperthyroidism patients were aged 18 to 65 years and newly diagnosed, with disease duration of less than 2 months. Patients with uncontrolled infections, other autoimmune diseases, pregnancy or lactation were excluded. Diagnoses were established on the basis of clinical symptoms, serum thyroxine and TRAb, thyroid ultrasound, and orbital computed tomography. PBMCs were separated from around 9.1 ml of fresh peripheral blood using Ficoll-Paque density gradient centrifugation. Total RNA was extracted with Trizol reagent, and quality was checked on an Agilent 2100 Bioanalyzer.

The receptor chain draws on TRBV20-1 and TRBJ2-1, with the D gene not confidently named. Sequenced sample: blood. This TCR came from a man in his fifties or sixties with Graves' hyperthyroidism. The DNA sequence is TGCAGTGCTACATCTCTTAGCTCCTACAATGAGCAGTTCTTC. Its coded protein is CSATSLSSYNEQFF.